These T cell receptor beta chains were read from a single sample in a study of fetal regulatory T cell absence and autoimmunity. Profiling relied on immunoSEQ multiplex PCR, and the TCRdb table lists in-frame clones only, not all of them. The sample carries approximately 94,000 clones, about two thirds recorded once. The sample consisted of pancreas tissue. The receptors were gathered from a male donor with IPEX syndrome. Each CDR3 is given with its conserved first and last residue. D genes are given only for firm matches. Clone size is stated in some rows and not others, as once, few, many or a class when expanded.

clone_size: NA
v_call: TRBV11-3
j_call: TRBJ2-3
d_call: TRBD2
cdr3_nt: TGTGCCAGCAGCTCGCGGGGGACCACAGATACGCAGTATTTT
cdr3_aa: CASSSRGTTDTQYF

clone_size: NA
v_call: TRBV4-3
j_call: TRBJ1-3
d_call: NA
cdr3_nt: TGCGCCAGCAGCCAAATCATGAACTCTGGAAACACCATATATTTT
cdr3_aa: CASSQIMNSGNTIYF

clone_size: NA
v_call: TRBV9
j_call: TRBJ2-3
d_call: NA
cdr3_nt: TGTGCCAGCAGCGCTGGGCGTAGCCGTGGTACGCAGTATTTT
cdr3_aa: CASSAGRSRGTQYF

clone_size: NA
v_call: TRBV9
j_call: TRBJ2-1
d_call: NA
cdr3_nt: TGTGCCAGCAGCGTCAGGGAAGGGAGCAATGAGCAGTTCTTC
cdr3_aa: CASSVREGSNEQFF

clone_size: NA
v_call: TRBV11-3
j_call: TRBJ2-3
d_call: NA
cdr3_nt: TGTGCCAGCAGCTCTTATCTCCCGGAAACGGCAGATACGCAGTATTTT
cdr3_aa: CASSSYLPETADTQYF

clone_size: NA
v_call: TRBV19
j_call: TRBJ2-7
d_call: TRBD2
cdr3_nt: TGTGCCAGTAGTATTTTGGCTAGCGGGGCCTACGAGCAGTACTTC
cdr3_aa: CASSILASGAYEQYF

clone_size: NA
v_call: TRBV4-1
j_call: TRBJ1-2
d_call: NA
cdr3_nt: TGCGCCAGCAGCCAGCCTCGGGACCGATACTATGGCTACACCTTC
cdr3_aa: CASSQPRDRYYGYTF

clone_size: NA
v_call: TRBV29-1
j_call: TRBJ1-2
d_call: NA
cdr3_nt: TGCAGCGTTGAAGTGGGGGGGAGGCATGGCTACACCTTC
cdr3_aa: CSVEVGGRHGYTF

clone_size: NA
v_call: TRBV5-1
j_call: TRBJ2-3
d_call: TRBD2
cdr3_nt: TGCGCCAGCAGCTTGCAGCGGGGGGAGGATACGCAGTATTTT
cdr3_aa: CASSLQRGEDTQYF

clone_size: NA
v_call: TRBV5-1
j_call: TRBJ2-3
d_call: TRBD2
cdr3_nt: TGCGCCAGCAGCTTGGAAGCGGGGGGCGGAGATACGCAGTATTTT
cdr3_aa: CASSLEAGGGDTQYF

clone_size: NA
v_call: TRBV29-1
j_call: TRBJ2-7
d_call: NA
cdr3_nt: TGCAGCGTTGCTGCGGCGAGCTCCTACGAGCAGTACTTC
cdr3_aa: CSVAAASSYEQYF

clone_size: NA
v_call: TRBV10-1
j_call: TRBJ2-1
d_call: TRBD2
cdr3_nt: TGCGCCACGTCTCGGGGGGGCCCCTACAATGAGCAGTTCTTC
cdr3_aa: CATSRGGPYNEQFF

clone_size: NA
v_call: TRBV29-1
j_call: TRBJ2-3
d_call: NA
cdr3_nt: TGCAGCGTTGAACGCCAGCCCAGCACAGATACGCAGTATTTT
cdr3_aa: CSVERQPSTDTQYF

clone_size: few
v_call: TRBV30
j_call: TRBJ1-4
d_call: NA
cdr3_nt: TGTGCCTGGAGTGTAGCCCTGACGAAGGGTGCAAAACTGTTTTTT
cdr3_aa: CAWSVALTKGAKLFF

clone_size: NA
v_call: TRBV2
j_call: TRBJ1-4
d_call: TRBD1
cdr3_nt: TGTGCCACCATACAGGTCTGGACAGGGGTGGGAGAAAAACTGTTTTTT
cdr3_aa: CATIQVWTGVGEKLFF

clone_size: few
v_call: TRBV10-3
j_call: TRBJ1-3
d_call: NA
cdr3_nt: TGTGCCATCAGTGGGCAGGGTGGAAACACCATATATTTT
cdr3_aa: CAISGQGGNTIYF

clone_size: NA
v_call: TRBV11-3
j_call: TRBJ2-1
d_call: NA
cdr3_nt: TGTGCCAGCAGCTTAGATCAGGGGGGCTACAATGAGCAGTTCTTC
cdr3_aa: CASSLDQGGYNEQFF

clone_size: NA
v_call: TRBV4-1
j_call: TRBJ2-2
d_call: TRBD2
cdr3_nt: TGCGCCAGCAGCCAAGTCCTAGCGGGGAGTTGGACCGGGGAGCTGTTTTTT
cdr3_aa: CASSQVLAGSWTGELFF

clone_size: NA
v_call: TRBV18
j_call: TRBJ2-3
d_call: NA
cdr3_nt: TGTGCCAGCTTGACCACAGATACGCAGTATTTT
cdr3_aa: CASLTTDTQYF

clone_size: NA
v_call: TRBV18
j_call: TRBJ2-6
d_call: TRBD1
cdr3_nt: TGTGCCAGCTCACCACCGAGGGGGCTTGGGGCCAACGTCCTGACTTTC
cdr3_aa: CASSPPRGLGANVLTF

clone_size: NA
v_call: TRBV5-1
j_call: TRBJ2-5
d_call: TRBD2
cdr3_nt: TGCGCCAGCAGCCCGGGACTAGTAGGAGAGACCCAGTACTTC
cdr3_aa: CASSPGLVGETQYF

clone_size: NA
v_call: TRBV25-1
j_call: TRBJ1-2
d_call: NA
cdr3_nt: TGTGCCAGCAGTGAATATTTCGCTCAGGGGAATGGCTACACCTTC
cdr3_aa: CASSEYFAQGNGYTF

clone_size: NA
v_call: TRBV4-1
j_call: TRBJ2-3
d_call: TRBD2
cdr3_nt: TGCGCCAGCAGCCAGCCTGGGACTAGCCGCACAGATACGCAGTATTTT
cdr3_aa: CASSQPGTSRTDTQYF

clone_size: NA
v_call: TRBV4-1
j_call: TRBJ2-1
d_call: NA
cdr3_nt: TGCGCCAGCAGCCAAGAGTACCTTTACAATGAGCAGTTCTTC
cdr3_aa: CASSQEYLYNEQFF